Shown below are 17 T cell receptor beta chains from a single sample sequenced in a study of identical twins. Each CDR3 protein gets one entry after TCRdb re-called the 5' RACE reads with MiXCR. Of approximately 590,000 distinct CDR3 sequences listed, 9.6% are singletons. These data were likewise used in another study, on yellow fever vaccine responses in identical twins.

Sequenced: PBMCs. These TCRs come from a woman aged 18-29 years in good health.

This clonotype was recorded a few times. The chain employs TRBV7-2 and TRBJ2-3; 8 bases match TRBD2. Germline loops: CDR1 SGHTA, CDR2 FQGNSA. V was pared by 2 bases and J by 0 bases, with 7 bases of the junction left unmatched. This CDR3 has 17 amino acids. This chain's CDR3 is CASSLSSGGTSTDTQYF. The CDR3 DNA reads as TGTGCCAGCAGCTTATCCAGCGGGGGAACTAGCACAGATACGCAGTATTTT. The entire variable domain, with the rest obtained from reference TRBV7-2 and TRBJ2-3, is as follows: GAGVSQSPSNKVTEKGKDVELRCDPISGHTALYWYRQSLGQGLEFLIYFQGNSAPDKSGLPSDRFSAERTGGSVSTLTIQRTQQEDSAVYLCASSLSSGGTSTDTQYFGPGTRLTVL.

The chain couples TRBV28 to TRBJ2-2; 7 bases align to TRBD1. Trimming removed 5 bases from V and 4 bases from J; junction bases left unmatched: 4. Germline V gives CDR1 MDHEN, CDR2 SYDVKM. The CDR3 consists of 14 residues. The CDR3 loop reads CASSLTGTTGELFF. The CDR3 nucleotides are TGTGCCAGCAGTCTGACAGGGACCACCGGGGAGCTGTTTTTT.

This clonotype was found a few times. V and J are TRBV10-3 and TRBJ2-7, with D hard to call. Germline V gene lookup returns CDR1 ENHRY and CDR2 SYGVKD. This CDR3 is 15 amino acids long. The V end was cut by 3 bases, the J end by 2 bases, with 14 bases between. CDR3 sequence reads: CAISDFSSSPYEQYF. As DNA, the CDR3 is TGTGCCATCAGTGATTTTTCTTCCAGCCCCTACGAGCAGTACTTC.

This clonotype has at least ten counts. This chain joins TRBV5-1 and TRBJ2-1, with 7 positions matching TRBD2. Trimming took 4 bases from V and 7 from J; bases not matched to a gene: 14. The CDR3 loop spans 16 amino acids. The germline CDR1 and CDR2 sequences are SGHRS and YFSETQ. The CDR3 sequence is CASSLVRGLEGNEQFF. CDR3 sequence (DNA): TGCGCCAGCAGCCTGGTGCGTGGACTAGAAGGTAATGAGCAGTTCTTC.

This clonotype was seen ten or more times. This chain uses TRBV5-5 with TRBJ2-1; D is possibly TRBD2 (7 bases). V lost 4 bases and J lost 6, with 14 bases in between. The CDR3 has 14 residues. Germline V gene data show CDR1 as SGHKS and CDR2 as YYEKEE (reference sequence). The CDR3, as DNA: TGTGCCAGCAGCCCCGGGGGGCCGGCCAATGAGCAGTTCTTC. Its translation: CASSPGGPANEQFF.

The J gene is TRBJ2-4, the V gene TRBV23-1; 7 bases are a match to TRBD1. Being an ORF, TRBV23-1 has a function that is uncertain. The CDR3 is made up of 16 amino acids. With V trimmed by 2 bases and J by 3 bases, 7 bases remained unmatched. The CDR3 DNA sequence: TGCGCCAGCAGTCAAACCGGACAGGCGAGCAAAAACATTCAGTACTTC. Its protein product is CASSQTGQASKNIQYF.

This clonotype was seen a handful of times. The chain has TRBV29-1 and TRBJ2-7; 8 nucleotides line up with TRBD2. Per germline, CDR1 SQVTM and CDR2 ANQGSEA. With V trimmed by 6 bases and J by 5 bases, 3 bases remained unmatched. This CDR3 region has 11 residues. In nucleotides, the CDR3 is TGCAGCGTCGGGGGGGTGAACGAGCAGTACTTC. This gives the protein CSVGGVNEQYF.

This clonotype was counted a few times. One end of the junction varies from germline; a read error may be responsible. CDR3 loop: CASSLGGRDIQYF. CDR3 bases: TGTGCCAGCAGCTTAGGGGGTCGGGACATTCAGTACTTC. The chain couples TRBV12-3 or TRBV12-4 to TRBJ2-4; D is possibly TRBD1 (6 bases). The CDR3 extends over 13 amino acids.

This clonotype was observed a handful of times. The V gene is TRBV6-5, the J gene TRBJ2-1, with D possibly being TRBD1 (6 bases). This CDR3 comprises 16 residues. The V end lost 2 bases, the J end lost 2 bases, and 13 bases lay between the germline ends. CDR1 is MNHEY and CDR2 is SVGAGI in the germline V gene. Here the CDR3 DNA reads TGTGCCAGCAGTTACGACCCAGGGGCCCCCTACAATGAGCAGTTCTTC. Translated, it gives CASSYDPGAPYNEQFF.

This clonotype showed up many times. The rearrangement joins TRBV12-3 or TRBV12-4 to TRBJ1-5; weak D call: TRBD1 (5 bases). The V gene lost 8 bases and the J gene lost 4 bases, with 12 bases spanning the gap. The CDR3 length is 13 residues. The CDR3 spells CASGQGENQPQHF. CDR3 coding DNA: TGTGCCAGCGGACAAGGGGAAAATCAGCCCCAGCATTTT.

This clonotype occurred many times. This sequence joins TRBV7-6 and TRBJ2-5; 11 nucleotides match TRBD2. After removal of 2 bases from V and 5 bases from J, the junction contained 4 bases not matched to a gene. This CDR3 has 15 residues. The germline V gene has CDR1 SGHVS and CDR2 FNYEAQ. The chain's CDR3 is CASSLLAGGVETQYF. The CDR3 DNA reads as TGTGCCAGCAGCTTACTAGCGGGAGGCGTGGAGACCCAGTACTTC.

This clonotype was picked up many times. The chain employs TRBV7-2 and TRBJ1-4; TRBD1 might be the D (5 bases). The CDR3 is 15 residues long. The ends were cut back, 4 bases at V and 0 bases at J, with 9 bases in the middle. Germline CDR1 reads SGHTA; CDR2 reads FQGNSA. CDR3 bases: TGTGCCAGCAGCTACGACAGTGCAACTAATGAAAAACTGTTTTTT. Amino acids: CASSYDSATNEKLFF.

This clonotype occurred a few times. This sequence joins TRBV27 and TRBJ2-7; perhaps TRBD2 as D (6 bases). Per germline, CDR1 MNHEY and CDR2 SMNVEV (reference sequence). This CDR3 spans 15 amino acids. V was cut by 2 bases and J by 5 bases, with 16 bases left in between. CDR3 nucleotides: TGTGCCAGCAGTTTAACGGGCTCCTGGGGGGACGAGCAGTACTTC. As protein: CASSLTGSWGDEQYF.

The CDR3 DNA reads as TGTGCCAGCAGCTTAGCGGAGGCGGGCACAGATACGCAGTATTTT. Its translation is CASSLAEAGTDTQYF. The V call is TRBV7-2, the J call TRBJ2-3; D is possibly TRBD2 (5 bases). Trimming took 0 bases from V and 1 from J, leaving 8 bases between them. Germline lookup yields CDR1 SGHTA and CDR2 FQGNSA. The CDR3 covers 15 residues.

The rearrangement links TRBV5-1 to TRBJ2-6; TRBD1 agrees at 7 bases. CDR1 and CDR2 from the germline V gene are SGHRS and YFSETQ. The ends lost 3 bases at V and 1 base at J; junction bases unmatched: 13. The CDR3 is made up of 19 amino acids. This CDR3 reads CASSWIQGQGGSGANVLTF. CDR3 sequence (DNA): TGCGCCAGCAGCTGGATACAGGGGCAAGGCGGGTCTGGGGCCAACGTCCTGACTTTC.

This clonotype was found a few times. This chain uses TRBV29-1 with TRBJ2-1; D call uncertain. This CDR3 region has 13 residues. Per germline, CDR1 SQVTM and CDR2 ANQGSEA. V was clipped by 7 bases and J by 7 bases, with 17 bases between them. DNA of the CDR3: TGCAGCGGCCGGAGCGCGGTGTGGAATGAGCAGTTCTTC. Translating gives CSGRSAVWNEQFF.

This chain connects TRBV11-2 to TRBJ2-1; TRBD1 or TRBD2 may be the D gene (5 bases each). The V and J ends lost 1 base and 8 bases respectively, with 27 bases between them. Germline CDR1 reads SGHAT; CDR2 reads FQNNGV. The CDR3 totals 19 residues. The CDR3 reads CASSLGDRLSSPYFYEQFF. The CDR3 nucleotides are TGTGCCAGCAGCTTAGGTGACAGACTAAGTTCCCCCTACTTCTATGAGCAGTTCTTC.